One and the same sample provided the 8 T cell receptor beta chains below, sequenced in a study of cytomegalovirus exposure and HLA in healthy donors. The assay was immunoSEQ multiplex PCR, and TCRdb's table has in-frame clones only and misses some. Here the sample spans some 100,000 clones, about 91% being singletons. Sequencing was carried out using PBMCs. All receptors derive from a man aged 18 to 29 in good health and CMV-seronegative.

The genes are TRBV27 and TRBJ1-2; possible D gene TRBD1, 6 bases. The V end lost 7 bases, the J end lost 5 bases, and 17 bases lay between the germline ends. Looked up from germline, CDR1 is MNHEY and CDR2 is SMNVEV (reference sequence). This CDR3 is built from 14 residues. CDR3 DNA sequence: TGTGCCAGCAAAGGGTCAGGGGTGAGGTATGGCTACACCTTC. Translating it yields CASKGSGVRYGYTF.

The J gene is TRBJ2-7, the V gene TRBV5-4; 7 bases line up with TRBD2. With 4 bases clipped from V and 5 bases from J, the junction kept 3 bases outside the gene matches. CDR3 length: 12 amino acids. Germline assignment: CDR1 SGHNT and CDR2 YYREEE (reference sequence). CDR3 protein: CASSPGGNEQYF. CDR3 in DNA: TGTGCCAGCAGCCCCGGGGGGAACGAGCAGTACTTC.

The V call is TRBV10-3, the J call TRBJ2-1; 12 bases are shared with TRBD2. There are 15 residues in the CDR3. The germline CDR1 and CDR2 sequences are ENHRY and SYGVKD. After removal of 6 bases from V and 7 bases from J, the junction contained 7 bases not matched to a gene. This CDR3 reads CAISRTSGVKNEQFF. CDR3 DNA: TGTGCCATCAGCCGGACTAGCGGGGTTAAAAATGAGCAGTTCTTC.

The chain combines TRBV5-8 with TRBJ1-5; D remains unclear. Germline lookup yields CDR1 SGHTS and CDR2 YDEGEE. The CDR3 is 16 amino acids. Deletions cut 4 bases from V and 2 bases from J, with 16 bases between. CDR3 DNA sequence: TGTGCCAGCAGCGGAGGGCCCGGACGGGGCAATCAGCCCCAGCATTTT. It codes for CASSGGPGRGNQPQHF.

V is TRBV28 and J is TRBJ2-2, with 7 bases lining up with TRBD2. J lost 2 bases, V lost 11 bases, and 11 bases had no gene match. In germline, CDR1 is MDHEN, CDR2 SYDVKM. The CDR3 length is 15 residues. The chain's CDR3 is CAGTKAGYNTGELFF. CDR3 sequence (DNA): TGTGCCGGCACCAAAGCGGGGTACAACACCGGGGAGCTGTTTTTT. Based on the CDR3 plus reference TRBV28 and TRBJ2-2, the full variable domain is DVKVTQSSRYLVKRTGEKVFLECVQDMDHENMFWYRQDPGLGLRLIYFSYDVKMKEKGDIPEGYSVSREKKERFSLILESASTNQTSMYLCAGTKAGYNTGELFFGEGSRLTVL.

The chain is built from TRBV6-1 and TRBJ2-7; 12 bases are shared with TRBD1. The CDR3 covers 16 residues. V trimming: 3 bases; J trimming: 4 bases; junction bases outside the gene matches: 7. Per germline, CDR1 MNHNS and CDR2 SASEGT. CDR3 DNA sequence: TGTGCCAGCAGTGATGAGGGACAGGGGGCAATATACGAGCAGTACTTC. It specifies CASSDEGQGAIYEQYF.

The V call is TRBV9, the J call TRBJ2-3, with 7 bases aligning to TRBD2. J was trimmed by 3 bases and V by 0 bases; bases with no gene match: 7. Germline V CDR1 and CDR2: SGDLS, YYNGEE. The CDR3 has 16 amino acids. The CDR3 spells CASSVGGGSGTDTQYF. CDR3 nucleotide sequence: TGTGCCAGCAGCGTAGGTGGCGGGAGTGGGACAGATACGCAGTATTTT.

In nucleotides, the CDR3 is TGCGCCAGCTCAGGAGGGGAGATGAACACTGAAGCTTTCTTT. Its protein is CASSGGEMNTEAFF. The genes are TRBV5-1 and TRBJ1-1; D might be TRBD1 (5 bases). The V gene lost 7 bases and the J gene lost 0 bases, with 13 bases spanning the gap. This CDR3 has 14 amino acids. From germline, CDR1 is SGHRS and CDR2 YFSETQ.